This entry lists 27 T cell receptor beta chains sequenced from one sample in a study of beta chain features in type 1 diabetes. Study outcomes and limitations: TCRB CDR3s were moderately but significantly shorter in Type 1 diabetes patients in all four CD4+ subsets.

The sequenced template was cDNA made from the entire isolated RNA. The table came from immunoSEQ multiplex PCR; TCRdb's copy has only in-frame clones and leaves some out. The sample lists fewer than 110,000 clones, 25% to 35% occurring once. The antigens these receptors bind are not known. The specimen sequenced was central memory CD4+ T cells from blood. The source is a woman aged 18 to 35 with type 1 diabetes.

This clone turned up a few times. The chain employs TRBV6-1 and TRBJ1-2, with D tentatively TRBD1 (6 bases). Germline values: CDR1 MNHNS, CDR2 SASEGT. The CDR3 runs to 14 residues. Trimming stripped 5 bases from V and 8 bases from J, with 18 bases between. The CDR3 spells CASSLNRDLWGYTF. CDR3 DNA sequence: TGTGCCAGCAGTCTTAACAGGGACCTTTGGGGCTACACCTTC.

This clone has a handful of counts. The chain recombines TRBV28 with TRBJ2-7; tentatively, D is TRBD1 (5 bases). The germline V gene has CDR1 MDHEN and CDR2 SYDVKM. Trimming removed 6 bases from V and 3 bases from J, with 15 bases in between. This CDR3 spans 14 amino acids. CDR3 DNA: TGTGCCAGCAGCCTCGCAGGGTGGGGCTACGAGCAGTACTTC. Translation: CASSLAGWGYEQYF.

This clone was seen more than once but under ten times. The CDR3 spells CSVGGAGELFF. The CDR3 DNA sequence: TGCAGCGTAGGGGGCGCCGGGGAGCTGTTTTTT. The chain employs TRBV29-1 and TRBJ2-2; 7 bases match TRBD1. The CDR3 is 11 residues long. Losses at the gene ends were 6 bases for V and 6 bases for J; bases not matched to a gene: 1. CDR1 SQVTM and CDR2 ANQGSEA come from the germline V gene.

This chain links TRBV6-6 with TRBJ1-1, with D possibly TRBD1 on 5 matching bases. Per the germline V gene, CDR1 is MNHNY and CDR2 is SVGAGI (reference sequence). Trimming left V 0 bases short and J 1 base short, with 9 bases between. This CDR3 has 15 amino acids. The DNA of the CDR3 is TGTGCCAGCAGTTACTCGAGACAGCAGAACACTGAAGCTTTCTTT. It yields the protein CASSYSRQQNTEAFF.

This clone has more than one count but fewer than ten. This chain uses TRBV4-3 with TRBJ2-7; weak D call: TRBD2 (5 bases). V lost 0 bases, J lost 4 bases, and 13 bases lay in between. Germline lookup yields CDR1 LGHNA and CDR2 YSLEER. There are 15 residues in the CDR3. CDR3 bases: TGCGCCAGCAGCCAAGACGTAACTAGGAATTACGAGCAGTACGTC. Its translation is CASSQDVTRNYEQYV.

The chain is built from TRBV2 and TRBJ2-7, with a tentative D call TRBD1 (6 bases). Trimming cost V 4 bases and J 3 bases, with 13 bases left between them. The CDR3 has 14 residues. CDR1 is SNHLY and CDR2 is FYNNEI in the germline V gene. The CDR3 nucleotides are TGTGCCAGCAGTGTAACGACAGGTCACTACGAGCAGTACTTC. This gives the protein CASSVTTGHYEQYF.

The rearrangement joins TRBV7-2 to TRBJ2-3, with 7 bases fitting TRBD2. V lost 4 bases and J lost 2; bases outside the gene matches: 12. The germline V gene encodes CDR1 SGHTA and CDR2 FQGNSA. The CDR3 is made up of 17 amino acids. CDR3 loop: CASSYSTSGISTDTQYF. The DNA of the CDR3 is TGTGCCAGCAGCTATTCGACCAGCGGGATATCCACAGATACGCAGTATTTT.

The chain joins TRBV30 to TRBJ1-5, with D perhaps TRBD1 (5 bases). Looked up from germline, CDR1 is GTSNPN and CDR2 is SVGIG (reference sequence). V was pared by 3 bases and J by 4 bases, with 10 bases between. CDR3 size: 13 residues. The CDR3 spells CAWSPQGNQPQHF. The CDR3 DNA is TGTGCCTGGAGCCCCCAGGGAAATCAGCCCCAGCATTTT.

The V call is TRBV30, the J call TRBJ2-5; D might be TRBD1 (5 bases). This CDR3 is 14 amino acids long. The V and J ends lost 0 bases and 2 bases respectively, with 10 bases between them. Germline CDR1 reads GTSNPN; CDR2 reads SVGIG (reference sequence). CDR3 region: CAWSVTQGQETQYF. CDR3 DNA: TGTGCCTGGAGTGTAACCCAGGGTCAAGAGACCCAGTACTTC.

The chain is built from TRBV5-6 and TRBJ2-5; D is possibly TRBD1 (6 bases). V was clipped by 0 bases and J by 3 bases, with 9 bases between them. This CDR3 spans 14 amino acids. Germline values: CDR1 SGHDT, CDR2 YYEEEE. This chain's CDR3 is CASSLVRGKETQYF. The CDR3 nucleotides are TGTGCCAGCAGCTTGGTTAGGGGGAAAGAGACCCAGTACTTC. The whole variable domain, filled in from reference TRBV5-6 and TRBJ2-5, reads DAGVTQSPTHLIKTRGQQVTLRCSPKSGHDTVSWYQQALGQGPQFIFQYYEEEERQRGNFPDRFSGHQFPNYSSELNVNALLLGDSALYLCASSLVRGKETQYFGPGTRLLVL.

In its sample, this clone was seen a few times. The CDR3 DNA sequence: TGCGCCAGCAGCCAGCGGGGTTATGGAAACACCATATATTTT. As protein: CASSQRGYGNTIYF. The chain links TRBV4-3 to TRBJ1-3; D not resolved. The CDR3 runs to 14 residues. The V gene's germline CDR1 is LGHNA and CDR2 YSLEER. V was pared by 3 bases and J by 3 bases, with 9 bases between.

This clone has only a few counts. The genes are TRBV10-1 and TRBJ2-1, with D tentatively TRBD1 (5 bases). V gave up 4 bases and J gave up 6 bases, with 16 bases separating them. CDR1 is WNHNN and CDR2 is SYGVQD in the germline V gene (reference sequence). The CDR3 is made up of 15 amino acids. The CDR3 sequence: CASSAGKALRNEQFF. In DNA form, the CDR3 reads TGCGCCAGCAGTGCAGGGAAGGCGCTCCGCAATGAGCAGTTCTTC.

The chain has TRBV5-4 and TRBJ2-3; 12 bases agree with TRBD2. This CDR3 comprises 17 residues. Trimming cost V 1 base and J 3 bases; bases outside gene matches: 6. In germline, CDR1 is SGHNT, CDR2 YYREEE (reference sequence). The CDR3 nucleotides read TGTGCCAGCAGCTTGTGGCTAGCGGGAGGGCAAACAGATACGCAGTATTTT. Amino acids: CASSLWLAGGQTDTQYF.

This clone has just one count. The genes are TRBV18 and TRBJ2-7; 7 bases are shared with TRBD1. Trimming took 2 bases from V and 3 from J; bases not matched to a gene: 7. In germline, CDR1 is KGHSH, CDR2 LQKENI. This CDR3 contains 15 residues. This CDR3 is CASSPRDSRFYEQYF. The CDR3, as DNA: TGTGCCAGCTCACCAAGGGACAGCAGATTCTACGAGCAGTACTTC.

The chain joins TRBV2 to TRBJ1-5, with D unresolved. V was clipped by 8 bases and J by 8 bases, with 16 bases between them. The germline gives CDR1 SNHLY, CDR2 FYNNEI. This CDR3 is built from 13 residues. The CDR3 DNA follows: TGTGCCAGCTGGGAGGCTGGGTCCAAGCCCCAGCATTTT. The encoded protein is CASWEAGSKPQHF.

The rearrangement links TRBV30 to TRBJ1-3; TRBD1 matches at 10 bases. Germline trimming cut 2 bases from V and 2 bases from J; bases unmatched to any gene: 6. This CDR3 spans 16 amino acids. The V gene's germline CDR1 is GTSNPN and CDR2 SVGIG (reference sequence). This CDR3 is CAWSNLGQGPGNTIYF. CDR3 coding DNA: TGTGCCTGGAGTAACTTGGGACAGGGGCCTGGAAACACCATATATTTT.

This clone was observed a handful of times. V and J are TRBV6-5 and TRBJ2-5, with D possibly matching TRBD2 (5 bases). V was clipped by 2 bases and J by 3 bases, with 7 bases between them. The CDR3 length is 13 residues. CDR1 MNHEY and CDR2 SVGAGI come from the germline V gene. The CDR3 coding sequence is TGTGCCAGCAGTTACCGGGGTAAAGAGACCCAGTACTTC. Protein product: CASSYRGKETQYF.

This clone showed up just a few times. V usage is TRBV2 and J usage is TRBJ2-1, with 14 nucleotides matching TRBD2. The CDR3 sequence is 19 residues long. J was trimmed by 1 base and V by 11 bases; bases with no gene match: 16. Germline V gene data show CDR1 as SNHLY and CDR2 as FYNNEI. CDR3 residues: CASSGTSGSSRRSYNEQFF. Written as DNA, the CDR3 is TGTGCCTCCTCCGGGACTAGCGGGAGTAGTCGTAGGTCCTACAATGAGCAGTTCTTC.

The chain recombines TRBV5-1 with TRBJ1-1; 9 bases align to TRBD1. The CDR3 is 16 residues long. In germline, CDR1 is SGHRS, CDR2 YFSETQ. The J segment lost 0 bases and the V segment lost 2 bases, leaving 5 bases of the junction unmatched. CDR3 in DNA: TGCGCCAGCAGCTTAACAGGGGGCGCCCTGAACACTGAAGCTTTCTTT. Its translation: CASSLTGGALNTEAFF.

V is TRBV5-1 and J is TRBJ1-1, with D possibly TRBD1 on 6 matching bases. The V end lost 1 base, the J end lost 10 bases, and 14 bases lay between the germline ends. CDR3 length equals 13 residues. Germline V lookup: CDR1 SGHRS, CDR2 YFSETQ. CDR3 amino acids: CASSLTGRNRAFF. In nucleotides, the CDR3 is TGCGCCAGCAGCTTGACAGGGAGAAATCGAGCTTTCTTT.

The V call is TRBV18, the J call TRBJ1-5, with D possibly TRBD1 on 5 matching bases. V dropped 3 bases and J dropped 2 bases, with 17 bases sitting between them. The CDR3 length is 17 residues. Germline CDR1 reads KGHSH; CDR2 reads LQKENI. CDR3 sequence: CASSPGWGGTGNQPQHF. The CDR3 bases are TGTGCCAGCTCACCGGGTTGGGGCGGCACAGGCAATCAGCCCCAGCATTTT.

This clone came up a few times. The chain uses TRBV5-1 and TRBJ2-7, with 10 bases fitting TRBD2. V was pared by 0 bases and J by 1 base, with 1 base of the junction left unmatched. Per the germline V gene, CDR1 is SGHRS and CDR2 is YFSETQ. CDR3 length: 15 residues. The CDR3 region is CASSLGLAGSYEQYV. The CDR3, as DNA: TGCGCCAGCAGCTTGGGACTAGCGGGTTCCTACGAGCAGTACGTC.

This clone has only a few counts. The chain recombines TRBV25-1 with TRBJ2-7; D gene ambiguous. CDR1 MGHDK and CDR2 SYGVNS come from the germline V gene. The CDR3 is 14 residues long. Trimming removed 6 bases at V and 8 bases at J, with 20 bases between. The CDR3 sequence: CASSPFGDTPQQYF. CDR3 DNA sequence: TGTGCCAGCAGCCCATTTGGAGATACCCCGCAGCAGTACTTC.

V gene TRBV11-2 combines with J gene TRBJ1-1; 8 bases are a match to TRBD1. J gave up 7 bases and V 2 bases, and 9 bases lay outside the gene matches. CDR3 size: 15 residues. Germline values: CDR1 SGHAT, CDR2 FQNNGV. CDR3 residues: CASSLMTGVGNEAFF. DNA of the CDR3: TGTGCCAGCAGCTTAATGACAGGGGTGGGCAATGAAGCTTTCTTT.

CDR3 residues: CASSLYGDLTYEQYF. CDR3 DNA: TGTGCCAGCAGTTTATATGGGGACTTGACCTACGAGCAGTACTTC. The chain recombines TRBV27 with TRBJ2-7; D possibly corresponds to TRBD2 (6 bases). The germline V and J ends were trimmed by 1 base and 2 bases, with 12 bases remaining between them. Germline CDR1 is MNHEY and CDR2 is SMNVEV (reference sequence). The CDR3 loop spans 15 amino acids.

In DNA form, the CDR3 reads TGTGCCAGCAGATCAGGACAGAGAAACACTGAAGCTTTCTTT. It encodes CASRSGQRNTEAFF. V gene TRBV28 combines with J gene TRBJ1-1; tentatively, D is TRBD1 (6 bases). The CDR3 contains 14 residues. Germline values: CDR1 MDHEN, CDR2 SYDVKM. V was clipped by 6 bases and J by 2 bases, with 13 bases between them.

The V and J genes are TRBV5-6 and TRBJ1-2, with TRBD1 matching 7 bases. This CDR3 is built from 13 residues. Germline-derived CDR1 and CDR2 are SGHDT and YYEEEE. The V and J ends lost 0 bases and 8 bases, in that order; junction bases with no gene match: 4. The CDR3 bases are TGTGCCAGCAGCTTGGTGACAGGGCGGGGCTACACCTTC. This encodes CASSLVTGRGYTF.